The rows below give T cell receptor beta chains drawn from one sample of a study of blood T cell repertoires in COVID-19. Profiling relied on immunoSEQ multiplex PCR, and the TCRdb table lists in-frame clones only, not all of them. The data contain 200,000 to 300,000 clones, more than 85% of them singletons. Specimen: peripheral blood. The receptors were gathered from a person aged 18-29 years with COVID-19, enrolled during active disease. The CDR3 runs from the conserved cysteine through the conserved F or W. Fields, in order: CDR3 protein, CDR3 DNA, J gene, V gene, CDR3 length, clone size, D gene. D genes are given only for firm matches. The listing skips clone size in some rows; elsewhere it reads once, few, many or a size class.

cdr3_aa: CASSKGTDIYGYTF
cdr3_nt: TGCGCCAGCAGCAAGGGGACAGATATCTATGGCTACACCTTC
j_call: TRBJ1-2
v_call: TRBV5-1
cdr3_length: 14
clone_size: -
d_call: TRBD1

cdr3_aa: CASSLNNVGGTQYF
cdr3_nt: TGTGCCAGCAGCTTAAACAACGTCGGGGGGACCCAGTACTTC
j_call: TRBJ2-5
v_call: TRBV7-2
cdr3_length: 14
clone_size: once
d_call: -

cdr3_aa: CASSHINPDTQYF
cdr3_nt: TGTGCCAGCAGCCATATTAATCCAGATACGCAGTATTTT
j_call: TRBJ2-3
v_call: TRBV3-1/TRBV3-2
cdr3_length: 13
clone_size: -
d_call: -

cdr3_aa: CASSLGSGAKNIQYF
cdr3_nt: TGTGCCAGCAGCTTAGGTTCGGGAGCCAAAAACATTCAGTACTTC
j_call: TRBJ2-4
v_call: TRBV7-9
cdr3_length: 15
clone_size: -
d_call: -

cdr3_aa: CASSWPGNSGSTGELFF
cdr3_nt: TGTGCCAGCAGCTGGCCGGGGAATAGCGGGAGTACCGGGGAGCTGTTTTTT
j_call: TRBJ2-2
v_call: TRBV7-2
cdr3_length: 17
clone_size: -
d_call: TRBD2

cdr3_aa: CASSRSTGGTYSPLHF
cdr3_nt: TGTGCCAGCTCACGCTCGACAGGGGGCACGTATTCACCCCTCCACTTT
j_call: TRBJ1-6
v_call: TRBV18
cdr3_length: 16
clone_size: -
d_call: TRBD1

cdr3_aa: CASSPGLAATDTQYF
cdr3_nt: TGTGCCAGCAGCCCGGGACTAGCAGCCACAGATACGCAGTATTTT
j_call: TRBJ2-3
v_call: TRBV6-2/TRBV6-3
cdr3_length: 15
clone_size: -
d_call: TRBD2

cdr3_aa: CASSETRGPNEKLFF
cdr3_nt: TGTGCCAGCAGTGAGACCAGGGGGCCTAATGAAAAACTGTTTTTT
j_call: TRBJ1-4
v_call: TRBV6-1
cdr3_length: 15
clone_size: -
d_call: TRBD1

cdr3_aa: CATSRRGSGYTF
cdr3_nt: TGTGCCACCAGCAGACGGGGAAGTGGCTACACCTTC
j_call: TRBJ1-2
v_call: TRBV15
cdr3_length: 12
clone_size: -
d_call: -

cdr3_aa: CASSLLEGADTQYF
cdr3_nt: TGCGCCAGCAGCCTGCTAGAAGGCGCAGATACGCAGTATTTT
j_call: TRBJ2-3
v_call: TRBV5-1
cdr3_length: 14
clone_size: -
d_call: -

cdr3_aa: CASSAEGAEYEQYF
cdr3_nt: TGTGCCAGCAGTGCGGAGGGCGCTGAATACGAGCAGTACTTC
j_call: TRBJ2-7
v_call: TRBV2
cdr3_length: 14
clone_size: -
d_call: -

cdr3_aa: CASRTGGSSGNTIYF
cdr3_nt: TGTGCCAGTAGAACAGGGGGGAGCTCTGGAAACACCATATATTTT
j_call: TRBJ1-3
v_call: TRBV19
cdr3_length: 15
clone_size: -
d_call: TRBD1

cdr3_aa: CASSRARGTYNEQFF
cdr3_nt: TGTGCCAGTAGTAGAGCTAGGGGCACCTACAATGAGCAGTTCTTC
j_call: TRBJ2-1
v_call: TRBV19
cdr3_length: 15
clone_size: -
d_call: -

cdr3_aa: CASNWGLSGNTIYF
cdr3_nt: TGTGCCAGCAATTGGGGCCTCTCTGGAAACACCATATATTTT
j_call: TRBJ1-3
v_call: TRBV6-6
cdr3_length: 14
clone_size: -
d_call: -

cdr3_aa: CASSLAGERSGELFF
cdr3_nt: TGCGCCAGCAGCTTAGCGGGAGAGAGGAGCGGGGAGCTGTTTTTT
j_call: TRBJ2-2
v_call: TRBV5-1
cdr3_length: 15
clone_size: -
d_call: TRBD2

cdr3_aa: CASSQGTVSNQPQHF
cdr3_nt: TGCGCCAGCAGCCAAGGGACAGTTAGCAATCAGCCCCAGCATTTT
j_call: TRBJ1-5
v_call: TRBV4-1
cdr3_length: 15
clone_size: -
d_call: -

cdr3_aa: CASSEVGTGATNEKLFF
cdr3_nt: TGTGCCAGCAGTGAAGTGGGTACAGGGGCAACTAATGAAAAACTGTTTTTT
j_call: TRBJ1-4
v_call: TRBV6-1
cdr3_length: 17
clone_size: once
d_call: TRBD1

cdr3_aa: CASSRRTGFQETQYF
cdr3_nt: TGTGCCAGCAGTCGTCGGACTGGATTCCAAGAGACCCAGTACTTC
j_call: TRBJ2-5
v_call: TRBV6-5
cdr3_length: 15
clone_size: -
d_call: -

cdr3_aa: CASSQVRVSTDTQYF
cdr3_nt: TGTGCCAGCAGCCAAGTTCGGGTTTCGACAGATACGCAGTATTTT
j_call: TRBJ2-3
v_call: TRBV3-1/TRBV3-2
cdr3_length: 15
clone_size: -
d_call: -

cdr3_aa: CSVRSTEGTDTQYF
cdr3_nt: TGCAGCGTTCGGAGTACGGAGGGCACAGATACGCAGTATTTT
j_call: TRBJ2-3
v_call: TRBV29-1
cdr3_length: 14
clone_size: -
d_call: -

cdr3_aa: CASTRLAGGRDTQYF
cdr3_nt: TGTGCCAGCACCCGTCTAGCGGGAGGGCGAGATACGCAGTATTTT
j_call: TRBJ2-3
v_call: TRBV5-8
cdr3_length: 15
clone_size: once
d_call: TRBD2

cdr3_aa: CASSPILSTDTQYF
cdr3_nt: TGTGCCAGCAGCCCGATCCTTAGTACAGATACGCAGTATTTT
j_call: TRBJ2-3
v_call: TRBV7-9
cdr3_length: 14
clone_size: -
d_call: -

cdr3_aa: CASSSRRGWTDTQYF
cdr3_nt: TGTGCCAGCAGTTCCCGACGGGGTTGGACAGATACGCAGTATTTT
j_call: TRBJ2-3
v_call: TRBV6-5
cdr3_length: 15
clone_size: -
d_call: -

cdr3_aa: CASSIDAPGYNEQFF
cdr3_nt: TGTGCCAGTAGTATTGACGCTCCAGGCTACAATGAGCAGTTCTTC
j_call: TRBJ2-1
v_call: TRBV19
cdr3_length: 15
clone_size: once
d_call: -

cdr3_aa: CASSPSTISAPYEQYF
cdr3_nt: TGTGCCAGCAGCCCGTCAACTATCTCGGCGCCCTACGAGCAGTACTTC
j_call: TRBJ2-7
v_call: TRBV5-5
cdr3_length: 16
clone_size: -
d_call: -

cdr3_aa: CAWSVRRLAGGPEQFF
cdr3_nt: TGTGCCTGGAGTGTACGGCGACTAGCGGGAGGGCCCGAGCAGTTCTTC
j_call: TRBJ2-1
v_call: TRBV30
cdr3_length: 16
clone_size: -
d_call: TRBD2

cdr3_aa: CASSTETGVNEQFF
cdr3_nt: TGTGCCAGCAGCACAGAAACAGGGGTCAATGAGCAGTTCTTC
j_call: TRBJ2-1
v_call: TRBV21-1
cdr3_length: 14
clone_size: -
d_call: -

cdr3_aa: CASSDRGNGAFF
cdr3_nt: TGTGCCAGCTCTGACAGGGGAAACGGGGCTTTCTTT
j_call: TRBJ1-1
v_call: TRBV27
cdr3_length: 12
clone_size: -
d_call: TRBD1

cdr3_aa: CASSLESGLAGQEQFF
cdr3_nt: TGTGCCAGCAGCTTAGAATCGGGACTAGCGGGCCAAGAGCAGTTCTTC
j_call: TRBJ2-1
v_call: TRBV7-8
cdr3_length: 16
clone_size: -
d_call: TRBD2

cdr3_aa: CASSIGTAPYEQYF
cdr3_nt: TGTGCCAGTAGTATCGGGACAGCCCCCTACGAGCAGTACTTC
j_call: TRBJ2-7
v_call: TRBV19
cdr3_length: 14
clone_size: -
d_call: TRBD1

cdr3_aa: CASSILAGATNEQFF
cdr3_nt: TGTGCCAGTAGTATACTAGCGGGAGCTACTAATGAGCAGTTCTTC
j_call: TRBJ2-1
v_call: TRBV19
cdr3_length: 15
clone_size: -
d_call: TRBD2

cdr3_aa: CASSTPGGTGYEKLFF
cdr3_nt: TGTGCCAGCAGCACCCCCGGCGGGACAGGGTATGAAAAACTGTTTTTT
j_call: TRBJ1-4
v_call: TRBV5-6
cdr3_length: 16
clone_size: -
d_call: TRBD1

cdr3_aa: CATSRGGADGYTF
cdr3_nt: TGTGCCACCAGCAGGGGGGGGGCGGATGGCTACACCTTC
j_call: TRBJ1-2
v_call: TRBV15
cdr3_length: 13
clone_size: few
d_call: -

cdr3_aa: CAISESTVELAGDNEQFF
cdr3_nt: TGTGCCATCAGTGAGTCGACGGTAGAACTAGCGGGAGACAATGAGCAGTTCTTC
j_call: TRBJ2-1
v_call: TRBV10-3
cdr3_length: 18
clone_size: -
d_call: TRBD2

cdr3_aa: CASSKDRVEYNEQFF
cdr3_nt: TGTGCCAGCAGCAAGGACAGGGTGGAATACAATGAGCAGTTCTTC
j_call: TRBJ2-1
v_call: TRBV7-6
cdr3_length: 15
clone_size: once
d_call: TRBD1

cdr3_aa: CASSQGRGTYGYTF
cdr3_nt: TGTGCCAGCAGCCAGGGGAGGGGCACCTATGGCTACACCTTC
j_call: TRBJ1-2
v_call: TRBV3-1/TRBV3-2
cdr3_length: 14
clone_size: -
d_call: -

cdr3_aa: CASSFGSQETQYF
cdr3_nt: TGTGCCAGCAGTTTCGGTTCCCAAGAGACCCAGTACTTC
j_call: TRBJ2-5
v_call: TRBV12-3/TRBV12-4
cdr3_length: 13
clone_size: -
d_call: -

cdr3_aa: CASTYGTGITDTQYF
cdr3_nt: TGTGCCAGCACCTACGGGACAGGGATCACAGATACGCAGTATTTT
j_call: TRBJ2-3
v_call: TRBV6-6
cdr3_length: 15
clone_size: -
d_call: TRBD1

cdr3_aa: CAWSRQGGRSEKLFF
cdr3_nt: TGTGCCTGGAGTCGACAGGGTGGGCGAAGTGAAAAACTGTTTTTT
j_call: TRBJ1-4
v_call: TRBV30
cdr3_length: 15
clone_size: -
d_call: TRBD1

cdr3_aa: CASSPSSYGYTF
cdr3_nt: TGTGCCAGCAGTCCGTCGTCCTATGGCTACACCTTC
j_call: TRBJ1-2
v_call: TRBV6-2/TRBV6-3
cdr3_length: 12
clone_size: -
d_call: -

cdr3_aa: CASSSQRDSYNEQFF
cdr3_nt: TGTGCCAGCAGTTCCCAGCGGGACTCCTACAATGAGCAGTTCTTC
j_call: TRBJ2-1
v_call: TRBV6-5
cdr3_length: 15
clone_size: -
d_call: TRBD2

cdr3_aa: CASRPIDSDEKLFF
cdr3_nt: TGTGCCAGCAGACCCATCGACAGCGATGAAAAACTGTTTTTT
j_call: TRBJ1-4
v_call: TRBV27
cdr3_length: 14
clone_size: -
d_call: -

cdr3_aa: CASTSQVTSTEAFF
cdr3_nt: TGTGCCAGCACCTCCCAGGTCACGTCCACTGAAGCTTTCTTT
j_call: TRBJ1-1
v_call: TRBV7-6
cdr3_length: 14
clone_size: -
d_call: -

cdr3_aa: CASSDSTSGTYNEQFF
cdr3_nt: TGTGCCAGCAGTGACTCGACTAGCGGGACCTACAATGAGCAGTTCTTC
j_call: TRBJ2-1
v_call: TRBV6-4
cdr3_length: 16
clone_size: -
d_call: TRBD2

cdr3_aa: CASSQGTSGRNEQYF
cdr3_nt: TGCGCCAGCAGCCAAGGGACTAGCGGGAGGAACGAGCAGTACTTC
j_call: TRBJ2-7
v_call: TRBV4-1
cdr3_length: 15
clone_size: few
d_call: TRBD2

cdr3_aa: CATSELAGSTDTQYF
cdr3_nt: TGTGCCACCAGCGAACTAGCGGGGAGCACAGATACGCAGTATTTT
j_call: TRBJ2-3
v_call: TRBV24-1
cdr3_length: 15
clone_size: -
d_call: TRBD2

cdr3_aa: CSALDRGHWETQYF
cdr3_nt: TGCAGCGCCTTGGACAGGGGGCATTGGGAGACCCAGTACTTC
j_call: TRBJ2-5
v_call: TRBV29-1
cdr3_length: 14
clone_size: -
d_call: TRBD1